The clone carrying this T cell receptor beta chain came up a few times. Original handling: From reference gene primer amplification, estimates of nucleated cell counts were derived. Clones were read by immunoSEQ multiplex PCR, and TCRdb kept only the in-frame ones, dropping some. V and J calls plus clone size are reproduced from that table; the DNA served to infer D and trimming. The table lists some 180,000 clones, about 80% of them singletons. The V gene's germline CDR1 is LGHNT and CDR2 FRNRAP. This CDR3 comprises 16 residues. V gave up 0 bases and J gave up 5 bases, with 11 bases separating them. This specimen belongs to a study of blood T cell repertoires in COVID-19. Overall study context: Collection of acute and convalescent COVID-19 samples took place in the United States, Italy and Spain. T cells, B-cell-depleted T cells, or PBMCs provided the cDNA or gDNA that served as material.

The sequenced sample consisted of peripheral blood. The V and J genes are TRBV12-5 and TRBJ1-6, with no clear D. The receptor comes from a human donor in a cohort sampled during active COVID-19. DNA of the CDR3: TGTGCTAGTGGTTTGGTAGTTTCGGGGAATAATTCACCCCTCCACTTT. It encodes CASGLVVSGNNSPLHF.